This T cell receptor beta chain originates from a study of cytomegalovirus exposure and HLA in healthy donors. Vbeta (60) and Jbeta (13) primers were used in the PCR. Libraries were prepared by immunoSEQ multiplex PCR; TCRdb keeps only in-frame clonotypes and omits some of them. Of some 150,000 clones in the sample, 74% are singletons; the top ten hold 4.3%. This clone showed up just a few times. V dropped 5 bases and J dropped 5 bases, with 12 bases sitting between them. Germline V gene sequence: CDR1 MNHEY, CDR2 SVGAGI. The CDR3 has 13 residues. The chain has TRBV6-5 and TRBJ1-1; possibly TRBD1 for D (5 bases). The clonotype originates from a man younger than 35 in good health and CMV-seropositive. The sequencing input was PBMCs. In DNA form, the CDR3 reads TGTGCCAGCAGTCTCCTCAGGGTGACTGAAGCTTTCTTT. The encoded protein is CASSLLRVTEAFF.